This TCR beta chain was found in a study of metastatic and nonmetastatic thyroid tumors. Study as a whole: Peripheral blood and tumor or nodule samples from malignant and benign thyroid patients were compared.

TCRdb re-called the PCR reads via MiXCR. Of some 34,000 clones in the sample, less than 25% were seen once. This clone has ten or more counts. Thyroid surgery took place with no prior treatment in any patient. Trimming pared 4 bases from V and 1 base from J, leaving 12 bases between. Germline loops: CDR1 SGHRS, CDR2 YFSETQ. CDR3 length equals 14 residues. Sequencing was performed on blood. V usage is TRBV5-1 and J usage is TRBJ2-7; weak D call: TRBD1 (7 bases). This clonotype originated in a female donor with papillary thyroid cancer or a benign thyroid nodule (not recorded which). Some clones in this sample may be carry-over from other donors' samples. CDR3 in amino acids: CASSPQGGSYEQYF. CDR3 DNA: TGCGCCAGCAGCCCTCAGGGGGGATCCTACGAGCAGTACTTC.